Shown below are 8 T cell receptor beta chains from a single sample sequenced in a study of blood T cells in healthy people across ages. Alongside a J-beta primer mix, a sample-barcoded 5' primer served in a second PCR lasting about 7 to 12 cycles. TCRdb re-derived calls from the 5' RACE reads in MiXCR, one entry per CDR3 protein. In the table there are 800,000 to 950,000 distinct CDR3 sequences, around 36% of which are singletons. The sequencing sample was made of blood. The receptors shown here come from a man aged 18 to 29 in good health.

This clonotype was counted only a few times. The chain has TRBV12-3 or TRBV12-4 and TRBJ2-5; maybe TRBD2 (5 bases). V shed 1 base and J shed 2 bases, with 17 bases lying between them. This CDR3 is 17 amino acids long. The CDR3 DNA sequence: TGTGCCAGCAGTTTAGGGGTGACGGGAAGGATTCAAGAGACCCAGTACTTC. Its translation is CASSLGVTGRIQETQYF.

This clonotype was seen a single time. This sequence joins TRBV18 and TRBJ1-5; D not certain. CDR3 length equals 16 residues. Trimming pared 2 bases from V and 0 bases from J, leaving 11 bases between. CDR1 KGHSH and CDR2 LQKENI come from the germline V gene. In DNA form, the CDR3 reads TGTGCCAGCTCACCATCAGAACATTATAGCAATCAGCCCCAGCATTTT. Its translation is CASSPSEHYSNQPQHF.

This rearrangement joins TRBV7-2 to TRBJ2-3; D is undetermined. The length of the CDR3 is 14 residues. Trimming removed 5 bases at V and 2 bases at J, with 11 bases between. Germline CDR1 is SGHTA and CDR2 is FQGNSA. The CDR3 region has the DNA TGTGCCAGCAGCGTAGTAGGGCCCACAGATACGCAGTATTTT. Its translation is CASSVVGPTDTQYF. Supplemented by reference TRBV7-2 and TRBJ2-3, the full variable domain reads GAGVSQSPSNKVTEKGKDVELRCDPISGHTALYWYRQSLGQGLEFLIYFQGNSAPDKSGLPSDRFSAERTGGSVSTLTIQRTQQEDSAVYLCASSVVGPTDTQYFGPGTRLTVL.

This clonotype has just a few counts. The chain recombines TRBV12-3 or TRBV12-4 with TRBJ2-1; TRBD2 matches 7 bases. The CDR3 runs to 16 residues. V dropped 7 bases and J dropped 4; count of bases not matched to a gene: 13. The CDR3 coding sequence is TGTGCCAGCACCAGGGCAGCGGGGAGCCCTTACAATGAGCAGTTCTTC. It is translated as CASTRAAGSPYNEQFF.

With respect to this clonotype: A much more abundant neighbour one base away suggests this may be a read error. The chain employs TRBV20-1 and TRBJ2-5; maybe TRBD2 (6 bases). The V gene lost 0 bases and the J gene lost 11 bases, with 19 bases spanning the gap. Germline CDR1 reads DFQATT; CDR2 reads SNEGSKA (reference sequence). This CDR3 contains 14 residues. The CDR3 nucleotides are TGCAGTGCTAGAGATGGGCGGGGAGGCGATGAGCAGTACTTC. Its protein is CSARDGRGGDEQYF.

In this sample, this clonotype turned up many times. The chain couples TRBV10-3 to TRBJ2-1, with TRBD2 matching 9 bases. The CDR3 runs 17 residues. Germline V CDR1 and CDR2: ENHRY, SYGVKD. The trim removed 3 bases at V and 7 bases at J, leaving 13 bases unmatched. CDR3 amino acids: CAISELMGAGGLNEQFF. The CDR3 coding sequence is TGTGCCATCAGTGAACTAATGGGAGCGGGGGGCCTAAATGAGCAGTTCTTC.

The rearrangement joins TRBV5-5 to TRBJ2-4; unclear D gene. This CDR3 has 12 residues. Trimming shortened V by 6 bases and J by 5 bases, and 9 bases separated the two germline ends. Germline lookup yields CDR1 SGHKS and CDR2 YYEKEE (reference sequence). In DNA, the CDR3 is TGTGCCAGCAACTCCAGTGAAAACATTCAGTACTTC. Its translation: CASNSSENIQYF.

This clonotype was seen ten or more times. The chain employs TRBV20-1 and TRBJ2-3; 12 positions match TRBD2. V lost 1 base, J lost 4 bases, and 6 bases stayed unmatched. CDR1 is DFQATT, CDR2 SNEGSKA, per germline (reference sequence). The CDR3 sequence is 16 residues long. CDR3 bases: TGCAGTGCTAGAGGGGCTAGCGGGGGGGTCTCAGATACGCAGTATTTT. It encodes CSARGASGGVSDTQYF.